Sequencing of this T cell receptor (beta chain) was carried out in a study of Ad26.COV2.S vaccination and SARS-CoV-2 variants. For the study at large: Donor got 5x10^10 or 1x10^11 viral particles of Ad26.COV2.S. Study-wide findings and caveats: Vaccine recipients showed a spike-specific TCR breadth that was higher than in placebo recipients. Across vaccine and placebo recipients, the breadth of non-spike TCRs was similar.

As concerns this clone: Its target is not known.

Treatment noted: roughly 18 received Ad26.COV2.S at low or high dose, single or two shots; five or six received placebo; per-sample allocation not given. The investigators took samples on day 63 after the first vaccine or placebo injection. An Ad26 vector expressing Wuhan-strain SARS-CoV-2 spike served as the vaccine. The CDR3 loop spans 15 amino acids. V gave up 1 base and J gave up 2 bases, with 11 bases separating them. Looked up from germline, CDR1 is LGHDT and CDR2 is YNNKEL (reference sequence). Sequencing was performed with immunoSEQ multiplex PCR; in TCRdb, only in-frame clones are kept and a portion is missing. The repertoire holds about 680,000 clones, with about 90% as singletons.

The source is a person aged 18-65 years who received the Ad26.COV2.S COVID-19 vaccine or a placebo. The sequencing used peripheral blood, collected in a trial of Ad26.COV2.S vaccine versus placebo. This chain links TRBV3-1 (or the pseudogene TRBV3-2) with TRBJ2-5; D gene ambiguous. CDR3 bases: TGTGCCAGCAGCCAAGGCGGTACTTTTCAAGAGACCCAGTACTTC. Translated, it gives CASSQGGTFQETQYF.